Listed below are T cell receptor beta chains from one sample, sequenced in a study of follicular helper T cells after annual influenza vaccination. Measured with immunoSEQ multiplex PCR; TCRdb has only the in-frame clones, and not every one. The table shows thousands of clones, with around four fifths occurring only once. Source: CXCR5+ CD38- circulating T follicular helper cells from blood, taken on the day of influenza vaccination. These receptors were collected from an adult who received the influenza vaccine. Each CDR3 is given with its conserved first and last residue. A D gene is named only where the DNA matches it firmly. The size field is filled for only some rows; it gives once, few, many or a size class.

once TRBJ2-3 TRBV28 - CASSLRTSTDTQYF TGTGCCAGCAGTTTGAGAACTAGCACAGATACGCAGTATTTT
- TRBJ1-5 TRBV30 - CAWSSAPGRNQPQHF TGTGCCTGGAGCTCCGCCCCTGGACGCAATCAGCCCCAGCATTTT
- TRBJ2-1 TRBV7-2 - CASSLEGAGEQFF TGTGCCAGCAGCTTAGAAGGGGCGGGGGAGCAGTTCTTC
- TRBJ2-7 TRBV6-6 - CASSQYTGAYEQYF TGTGCCAGCAGCCAATACACTGGGGCCTACGAGCAGTACTTC
- TRBJ2-4 TRBV21-1 - CASSERILQQRKNIQYF TGTGCCAGCAGTGAACGGATACTACAGCAAAGAAAAAACATTCAGTACTTC
- TRBJ2-3 TRBV6-5 - CASSYSGGRADTQYF TGTGCCAGCAGTTACTCGGGCGGGCGGGCAGATACGCAGTATTTT
- TRBJ2-1 TRBV18 - CASSPAWGGPSSYNEQFF TGTGCCAGCTCACCAGCTTGGGGGGGCCCCAGCTCCTACAATGAGCAGTTCTTC
- TRBJ1-3 TRBV30 - CAWSVPGNTIYF TGTGCCTGGAGTGTGCCCGGAAACACCATATATTTT
few TRBJ1-2 TRBV11-2 - CASSFRGGYTF TGTGCCAGCAGCTTCAGGGGTGGCTACACCTTC
- TRBJ2-1 TRBV10-1 - CASRRTGNDEQFF TGCGCCAGCAGACGGACTGGAAACGATGAGCAGTTCTTC
- TRBJ2-3 TRBV4-1 TRBD2 CASSQSSSGRLTDTQYF TGCGCCAGCAGCCAATCCTCAAGCGGGAGGCTCACAGATACGCAGTATTTT
- TRBJ1-4 TRBV9 TRBD1 CASSGGTGIEGGEKLFF TGTGCCAGCAGCGGAGGGACAGGGATAGAAGGGGGTGAAAAACTGTTTTTT
- TRBJ2-1 TRBV15 - CATSRGQGGGSPNEQFF TGTGCCACCAGCAGAGGCCAAGGGGGAGGGTCCCCCAATGAGCAGTTCTTC
- TRBJ1-3 TRBV5-4 TRBD1 CASSRGGGDGNTIYF TGTGCCAGCTCACGGGGAGGGGGCGATGGAAACACCATATATTTT
few TRBJ2-1 TRBV6-5 - CASSRPGGLHNEQFF TGTGCCAGCAGTCGTCCTGGGGGTTTACACAATGAGCAGTTCTTC